This paragraph reports one T cell receptor (beta chain). Method: immunoSEQ multiplex PCR; TCRdb's copy keeps in-frame clones and lacks some. Of hundreds of thousands of clones listed, about 89% were seen once; the top ten hold approximately 1.5%. The data were taken from a study of Ad26.COV2.S vaccination and SARS-CoV-2 variants. Study-wide context: A COV1001 Ad26.COV2.S trial-arm participant provided the sample. Intramuscular Ad26.COV2.S at 5x10^10 or 1x10^11 viral particles.

The treatment here: around 19 received Ad26.COV2.S at low or high dose, single or two shots; 5 received placebo; per-sample allocation not given. Material that was analyzed had been drawn on day 63 after the first vaccine or placebo injection. Whoever gave the sample was an adult aged 18-55 years in Boston. Trimming cost V 1 base and J 4 bases, with 8 bases left between them. This CDR3 is built from 13 residues. Germline V lookup: CDR1 SGHRS, CDR2 YFSETQ. Specimen: peripheral blood, collected in a trial of Ad26.COV2.S vaccine versus placebo. The sequence was obtained from a person between 18 and 65 years old who received the Ad26.COV2.S COVID-19 vaccine or a placebo. This chain connects TRBV5-1 to TRBJ2-5; D perhaps matches TRBD2 (6 bases). As DNA, the CDR3 is TGCGCCAGCAGCTTGATGGGGGGAGAGACCCAGTACTTC. Its translation: CASSLMGGETQYF.